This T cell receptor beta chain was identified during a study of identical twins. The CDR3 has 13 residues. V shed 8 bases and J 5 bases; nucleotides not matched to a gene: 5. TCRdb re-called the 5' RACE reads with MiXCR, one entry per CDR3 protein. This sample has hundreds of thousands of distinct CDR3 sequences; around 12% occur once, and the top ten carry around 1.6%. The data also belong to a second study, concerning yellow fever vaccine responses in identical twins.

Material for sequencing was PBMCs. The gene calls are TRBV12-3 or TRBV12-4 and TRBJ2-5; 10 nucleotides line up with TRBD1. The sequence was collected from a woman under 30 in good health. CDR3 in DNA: TGTGCCAGCCGACAGGGGGCGCGGGAGACCCAGTACTTC. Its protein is CASRQGARETQYF.